The 12 T cell receptor beta chains below come from one sample, sequenced in a study of cytomegalovirus exposure and HLA in healthy donors. 13 Jbeta primers and 60 Vbeta primers were used for the PCR. Measured with immunoSEQ multiplex PCR; TCRdb has only the in-frame clones, and not every one. The table records 75,000 to 95,000 clones, 69% of them present only once. The sample was PBMCs. The receptor set was obtained from a man in his fifties in good health and CMV-seronegative.

The chain is built from TRBV2 and TRBJ1-1, with D perhaps matching TRBD1 (6 bases). Trimming cost V 5 bases and J 0 bases, with 7 bases left between them. The CDR3 totals 13 residues. Germline V lookup: CDR1 SNHLY, CDR2 FYNNEI. The CDR3 protein is CASSRTVNTEAFF. For the CDR3, the DNA is TGTGCCAGCAGTCGGACAGTGAACACTGAAGCTTTCTTT.

V gene TRBV6-7 combines with J gene TRBJ2-1; no definite D call. TRBV6-7 is identified as an open reading frame with a role that is uncertain. Trimming left V 0 bases short and J 0 bases short, with 9 bases between. CDR3 length equals 16 residues. The CDR3 spells CASSYSGRSSYNEQFF. Here the CDR3 DNA reads TGTGCCAGCAGTTACTCGGGCAGAAGCTCCTACAATGAGCAGTTCTTC.

The table lists this clone with a count of one. The junction departs from germline at one end; a sequencing error may be responsible. This chain joins TRBV7-7 and TRBJ2-5; 7 bases are shared with TRBD2. The CDR3 loop spans 14 amino acids. Germline V gene data show CDR1 as SSHAT and CDR2 as FNYEAQ (reference sequence). CDR3 in amino acids: CASSLRRGEETQYF. For the CDR3, the DNA is TGTGCTAGCAGCTTGCGACGGGGGGAAGAGACCCAGTACTTC.

This chain joins TRBV11-2 and TRBJ1-6, with D maybe TRBD1 (6 bases). Germline V CDR1 and CDR2: SGHAT, FQNNGV. V lost 6 bases, J lost 12 bases, and 15 bases lay in between. CDR3 length: 13 residues. The CDR3 loop reads CASRQLDSQPLHF. CDR3 DNA sequence: TGTGCCAGCAGACAATTGGACAGTCAACCCCTCCACTTT.

The chain recombines TRBV7-6 with TRBJ2-3; 9 bases are a match to TRBD2. The CDR3 sequence is 15 residues long. The V segment lost 1 base and the J segment 3 bases; nucleotides outside the gene matches: 2. Germline values: CDR1 SGHVS, CDR2 FNYEAQ. CDR3 nucleotide sequence: TGTGCCAGCAGCTTAGATGCGGGGGGGACAGATACGCAGTATTTT. Amino acids: CASSLDAGGTDTQYF.

The chain carries TRBV10-3 and TRBJ1-1, with TRBD1 as a possible D gene (5 bases). The V end was cut by 6 bases, the J end by 4 bases, with 12 bases between. Looked up from germline, CDR1 is ENHRY and CDR2 is SYGVKD. This CDR3 is 13 amino acids long. The CDR3 nucleotides read TGTGCCATCAGCGACTCAGGGTTCACTGAAGCTTTCTTT. The encoded protein is CAISDSGFTEAFF.

This clone was recorded once. This rearrangement joins TRBV19 to TRBJ2-3; tentatively, D is TRBD1 (6 bases). The V end was cut by 4 bases, the J end by 6 bases, with 14 bases between. Germline loops: CDR1 LNHDA, CDR2 SQIVND (reference sequence). The CDR3 is made up of 14 amino acids. The CDR3 sequence is CASSTRGTGDTQYF. CDR3 nucleotide sequence: TGTGCCAGTAGTACTAGGGGGACCGGGGATACGCAGTATTTT.

This chain links TRBV5-1 with TRBJ2-6; a possible D gene is TRBD2 (6 bases). From germline, CDR1 is SGHRS and CDR2 YFSETQ. V lost 4 bases, J lost 13 bases, and 21 bases lay in between. The CDR3 has 15 residues. The CDR3 is CASSATDRVAGVLTF. CDR3 DNA sequence: TGCGCCAGCAGCGCGACCGACAGAGTTGCGGGGGTCCTGACTTTC.

This clone occurred once. The gene calls are TRBV28 and TRBJ1-2, with D tentatively TRBD1 (5 bases). From germline, CDR1 is MDHEN and CDR2 SYDVKM. There are 19 residues in the CDR3. V lost 3 bases and J 2 bases, leaving 25 bases between the germline ends. In DNA, the CDR3 is TGTGCCAGCAGTTTTTGGGGCAGCGCTTTCAACCTATGGAACTATGGCTACACCTTC. Its translation is CASSFWGSAFNLWNYGYTF.

There are a few counts of this clone. This rearrangement joins TRBV5-4 to TRBJ2-7, with D maybe TRBD2 (6 bases). V lost 2 bases and J lost 0, with 15 bases in between. Germline V lookup: CDR1 SGHNT, CDR2 YYREEE (reference sequence). CDR3 length equals 16 residues. DNA of the CDR3: TGTGCCAGCAGCTTTGGCCCGGGGGTGAACTCCTACGAGCAGTACTTC. This codes for CASSFGPGVNSYEQYF.

In nucleotides, the CDR3 is TGTGCCAGCAGCTTGGGGGGGACAGGGGGGAGTCAAGAGACCCAGTACTTC. Its protein product is CASSLGGTGGSQETQYF. The chain links TRBV5-4 to TRBJ2-5, with 11 bases lining up with TRBD1. Per the germline V gene, CDR1 is SGHNT and CDR2 is YYREEE (reference sequence). Trimming took 0 bases from V and 2 from J; bases not matched to a gene: 6. This CDR3 comprises 17 residues.

J is TRBJ2-3 and V is TRBV27; 14 nucleotides match TRBD2. CDR1 and CDR2 from the germline V gene are MNHEY and SMNVEV (reference sequence). Trimming took 4 bases from V and 2 from J; bases not matched to a gene: 2. This CDR3 contains 16 residues. The CDR3, as DNA: TGTGCCAGCAGTTGGGGACTAGCGGGGGCCACAGATACGCAGTATTTT. Amino acid sequence: CASSWGLAGATDTQYF.